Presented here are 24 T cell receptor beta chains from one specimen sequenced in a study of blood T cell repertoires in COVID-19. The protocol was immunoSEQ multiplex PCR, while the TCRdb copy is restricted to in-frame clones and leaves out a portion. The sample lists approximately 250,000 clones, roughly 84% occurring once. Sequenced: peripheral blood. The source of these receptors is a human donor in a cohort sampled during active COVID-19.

This chain's CDR3 is CAIRQGPANTGELFF. The CDR3 DNA follows: TGTGCCATCAGGCAGGGGCCTGCAAACACCGGGGAGCTGTTTTTT. V and J are TRBV10-3 and TRBJ2-2, with D maybe TRBD1 (6 bases). V lost 6 bases and J lost 2, with 13 bases in between. The CDR3 length is 15 residues. In germline, CDR1 is ENHRY, CDR2 SYGVKD.

The CDR3: CASSLTRNYEQYF. The CDR3 nucleotides are TGTGCCAGCAGTTTAACGCGGAACTACGAGCAGTACTTC. The chain joins TRBV28 to TRBJ2-7; D remains ambiguous. V lost 2 bases, J lost 3 bases, and 8 bases lay in between. Germline CDR1 and CDR2: MDHEN and SYDVKM. The CDR3 totals 13 residues.

The CDR3 protein is CASSPGHNTEAFF. CDR3 nucleotide sequence: TGCGCCAGCAGCCCCGGACACAACACTGAAGCTTTCTTT. V and J are TRBV4-1 and TRBJ1-1, with a tentative D call TRBD1 (5 bases). Trimming took 4 bases from V and 2 from J, leaving 8 bases between them. This CDR3 has 13 amino acids. The V gene's germline CDR1 is MGHRA and CDR2 YSYEKL.

The CDR3 region has the DNA TGCGCCAGCAGCCAAGGTTTCTCCAGGGGGTTCTATCAGCCCCAGCATTTT. Protein: CASSQGFSRGFYQPQHF. This chain connects TRBV4-1 to TRBJ1-5; TRBD1 agrees at 7 bases. The germline CDR1 and CDR2 sequences are MGHRA and YSYEKL. The CDR3 has 17 amino acids. J gave up 5 bases and V 1 base, and 11 bases lay outside the gene matches.

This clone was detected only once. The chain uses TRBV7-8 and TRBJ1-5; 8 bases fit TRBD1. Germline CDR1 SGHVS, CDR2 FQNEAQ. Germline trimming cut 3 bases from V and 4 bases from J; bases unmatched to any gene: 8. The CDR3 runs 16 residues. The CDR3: CASSLGGYRGNQPQHF. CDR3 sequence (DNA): TGTGCCAGCAGCTTGGGGGGGTACAGGGGGAATCAGCCCCAGCATTTT.

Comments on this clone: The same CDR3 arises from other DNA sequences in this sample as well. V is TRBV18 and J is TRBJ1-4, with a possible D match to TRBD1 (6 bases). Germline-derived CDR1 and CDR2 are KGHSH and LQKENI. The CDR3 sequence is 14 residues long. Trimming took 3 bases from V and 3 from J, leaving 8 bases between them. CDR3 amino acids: CASSPGAANEKLFF. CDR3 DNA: TGTGCCAGCTCACCGGGGGCGGCTAATGAAAAACTGTTTTTT.

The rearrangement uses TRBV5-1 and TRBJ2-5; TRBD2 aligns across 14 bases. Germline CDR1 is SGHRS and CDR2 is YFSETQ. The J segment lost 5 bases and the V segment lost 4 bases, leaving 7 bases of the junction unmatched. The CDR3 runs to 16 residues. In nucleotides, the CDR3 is TGCGCCAGCAGCAGTGGACTAGCGGGGGGCGGGGAGACCCAGTACTTC. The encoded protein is CASSSGLAGGGETQYF.

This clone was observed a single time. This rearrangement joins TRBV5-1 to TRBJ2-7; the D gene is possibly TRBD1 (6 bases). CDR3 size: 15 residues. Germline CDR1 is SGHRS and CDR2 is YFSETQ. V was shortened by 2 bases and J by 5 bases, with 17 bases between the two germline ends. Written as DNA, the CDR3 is TGCGCCAGCAGCTTAAGTGGACAGAGAGTCGACGAGCAGTACTTC. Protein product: CASSLSGQRVDEQYF.

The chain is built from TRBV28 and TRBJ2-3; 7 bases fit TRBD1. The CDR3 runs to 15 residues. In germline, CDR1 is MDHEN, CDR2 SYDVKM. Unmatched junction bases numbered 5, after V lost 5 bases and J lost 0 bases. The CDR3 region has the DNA TGTGCCAGCAGTACCACGGGACAGAGCACAGATACGCAGTATTTT. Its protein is CASSTTGQSTDTQYF.

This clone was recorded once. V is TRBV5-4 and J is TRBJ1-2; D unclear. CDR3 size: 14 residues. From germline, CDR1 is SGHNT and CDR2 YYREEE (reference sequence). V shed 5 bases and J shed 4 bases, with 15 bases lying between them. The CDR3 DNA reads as TGTGCCAGCAGACCACGTTCACAGCTCTATGGCTACACCTTC. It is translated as CASRPRSQLYGYTF.

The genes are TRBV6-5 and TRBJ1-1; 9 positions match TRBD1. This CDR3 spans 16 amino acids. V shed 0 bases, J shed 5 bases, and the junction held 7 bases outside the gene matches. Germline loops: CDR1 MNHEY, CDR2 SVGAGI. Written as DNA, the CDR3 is TGTGCCAGCAGTTACTCAGGGACAGGGTTGATTACTGAAGCTTTCTTT. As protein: CASSYSGTGLITEAFF.

CDR3 nucleotide sequence: TGTGCCAGCAGTTACTCGGGGCCCGGTGCAGGAAACACCATATATTTT. This codes for CASSYSGPGAGNTIYF. The chain combines TRBV6-5 with TRBJ1-3; perhaps TRBD1 as D (5 bases). The CDR3 spans 16 residues. CDR1 and CDR2 from the germline V gene are MNHEY and SVGAGI. The ends were cut back, 0 bases at V and 4 bases at J, with 13 bases in the middle.

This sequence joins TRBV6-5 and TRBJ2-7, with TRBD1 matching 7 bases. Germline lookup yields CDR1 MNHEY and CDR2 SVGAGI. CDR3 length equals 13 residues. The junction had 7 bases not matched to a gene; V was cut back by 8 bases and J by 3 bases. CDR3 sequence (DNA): TGTGCCAGCCGGGACAGATCTCTCTACGAGCAGTACTTC. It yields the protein CASRDRSLYEQYF.

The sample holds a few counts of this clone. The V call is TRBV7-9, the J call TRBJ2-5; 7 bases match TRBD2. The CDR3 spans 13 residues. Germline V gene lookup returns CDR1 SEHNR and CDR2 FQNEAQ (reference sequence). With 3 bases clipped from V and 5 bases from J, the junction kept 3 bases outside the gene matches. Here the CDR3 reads CASSLGGSETQYF. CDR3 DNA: TGTGCCAGCAGCTTGGGGGGGTCGGAGACCCAGTACTTC.

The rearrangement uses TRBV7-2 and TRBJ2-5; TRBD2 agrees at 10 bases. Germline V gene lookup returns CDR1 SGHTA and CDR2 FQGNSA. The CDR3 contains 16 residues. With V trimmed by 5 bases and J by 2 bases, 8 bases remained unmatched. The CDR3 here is CASSKYTSGAQETQYF. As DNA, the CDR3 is TGTGCCAGCAGCAAATATACTAGCGGGGCGCAAGAGACCCAGTACTTC.

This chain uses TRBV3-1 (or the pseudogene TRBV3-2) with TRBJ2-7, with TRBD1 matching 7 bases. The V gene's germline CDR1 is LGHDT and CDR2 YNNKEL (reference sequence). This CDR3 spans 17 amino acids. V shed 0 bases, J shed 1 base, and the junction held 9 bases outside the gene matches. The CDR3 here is CASSQDSVRGLSYEQYF. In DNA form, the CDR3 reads TGTGCCAGCAGCCAAGATTCGGTAAGGGGGCTTTCCTACGAGCAGTACTTC.

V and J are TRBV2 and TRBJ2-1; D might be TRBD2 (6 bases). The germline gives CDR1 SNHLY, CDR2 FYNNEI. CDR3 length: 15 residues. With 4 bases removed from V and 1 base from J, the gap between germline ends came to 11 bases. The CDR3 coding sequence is TGTGCCAGCAGTGGGCAGGGAGGTTCCTACAATGAGCAGTTCTTC. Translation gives CASSGQGGSYNEQFF.

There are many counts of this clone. The CDR3 loop reads CASSDSEQNEQFF. The CDR3 DNA reads TGTGCCAGCAGTGACTCCGAACAGAATGAGCAGTTCTTC. This rearrangement joins TRBV6-4 to TRBJ2-1; D ambiguous. Germline loops: CDR1 MRHNA, CDR2 SNTAGT. V lost 0 bases to trimming and J lost 7 bases, with 7 bases between them. This CDR3 spans 13 amino acids.

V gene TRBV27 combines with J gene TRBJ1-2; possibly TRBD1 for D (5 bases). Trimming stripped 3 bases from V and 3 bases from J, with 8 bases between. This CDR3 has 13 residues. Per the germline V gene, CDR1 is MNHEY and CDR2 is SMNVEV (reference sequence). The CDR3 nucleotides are TGTGCCAGCAGTTTTTTAGGGGACTATGGCTACACCTTC. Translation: CASSFLGDYGYTF.

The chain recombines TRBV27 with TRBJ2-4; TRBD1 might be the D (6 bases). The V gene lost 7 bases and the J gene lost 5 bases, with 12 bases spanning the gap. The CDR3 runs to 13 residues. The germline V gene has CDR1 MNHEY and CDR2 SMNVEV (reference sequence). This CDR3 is CASNSRTENIQYF. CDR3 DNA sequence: TGTGCCAGCAACTCCCGGACAGAAAACATTCAGTACTTC.

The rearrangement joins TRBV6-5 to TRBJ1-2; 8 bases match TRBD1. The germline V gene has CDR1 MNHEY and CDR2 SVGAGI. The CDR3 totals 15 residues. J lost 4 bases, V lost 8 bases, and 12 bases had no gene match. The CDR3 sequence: CASAKIGQGGYGYTF. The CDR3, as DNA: TGTGCCAGCGCGAAGATAGGACAGGGCGGCTATGGCTACACCTTC.

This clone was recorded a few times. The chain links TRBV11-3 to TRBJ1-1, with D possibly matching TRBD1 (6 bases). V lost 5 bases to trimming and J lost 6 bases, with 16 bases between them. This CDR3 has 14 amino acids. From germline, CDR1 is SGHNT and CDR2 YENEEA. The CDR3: CASSPLAQGPEAFF. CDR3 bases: TGTGCCAGCAGCCCGCTAGCCCAGGGGCCTGAAGCTTTCTTT.

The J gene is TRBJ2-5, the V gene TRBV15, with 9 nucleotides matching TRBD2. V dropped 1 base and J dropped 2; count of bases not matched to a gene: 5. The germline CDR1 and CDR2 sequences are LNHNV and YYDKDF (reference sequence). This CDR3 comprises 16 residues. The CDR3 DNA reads TGTGCCACCAGCAGAGCTAGCGGGGTGGGGCAAGAGACCCAGTACTTC. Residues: CATSRASGVGQETQYF.

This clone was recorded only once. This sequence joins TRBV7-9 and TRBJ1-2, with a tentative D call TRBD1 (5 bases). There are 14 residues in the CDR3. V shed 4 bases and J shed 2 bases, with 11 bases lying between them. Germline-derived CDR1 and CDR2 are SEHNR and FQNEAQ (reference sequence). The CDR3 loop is CASSSGHSNYGYTF. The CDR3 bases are TGTGCCAGCAGCTCTGGACATTCCAACTATGGCTACACCTTC.